The sequence of this T cell receptor beta chain was determined in a study of blood T cell repertoires in COVID-19. Overall study: From T cells, B-cell-depleted T cells, or PBMCs came the material, which was cDNA or gDNA.

In the original analysis: Amplification from reference gene primers served as the basis for estimated nucleated cell counts. Data came from immunoSEQ multiplex PCR; TCRdb stores just in-frame clones and leaves some out. V, J and clone size were drawn from that table, and D and trimming were deduced from the DNA. The table includes approximately 86,000 clones, roughly 80% detected once. This clone has a single count. Deletions cut 0 bases from V and 10 bases from J, with 10 bases between. The germline V gene encodes CDR1 LGHNA and CDR2 YSLEER. The CDR3 extends over 14 amino acids. The sequenced material came from peripheral blood. This sequence joins TRBV4-3 and TRBJ1-6, with D possibly matching TRBD1 (6 bases). The source is a man in his forties or fifties with acute or convalescent COVID-19. The CDR3 DNA reads as TGCGCCAGCAGCCAAGATAGAGGGGGATCACCCCTCCACTTT. It is translated as CASSQDRGGSPLHF.